This T cell receptor (beta chain) is drawn from a study of shared clonotypes between healthy human individuals. Across the whole study: Each donor's CD4 naive and CD4 memory cells filled three plates apiece, CD8 naive two, and CD8 memory one. Study outcomes and limitations: Compared with clonotypes that all four donors shared, non-shared clonotypes had lower generation probabilities. Clonotypes that were shared across a few donors made up roughly 5% of naive CD4 clonotypes.

Worth noting for this clone: Its antigen is not known.

Once extracted for a subset, genomic DNA was divided evenly among several immunoSEQ plates. Data came from immunoSEQ multiplex PCR; TCRdb stores just in-frame clones and leaves some out. The sample contains around 1,000,000 clones, 70% to 85% of which appear only once. CDR1 and CDR2 from the germline V gene are SGHKS and YYEKEE (reference sequence). V lost 1 base, J lost 7 bases, and 6 bases stayed unmatched. The CDR3 totals 15 residues. Sequencing was carried out using memory CD4+ T cells from PBMCs. The subset: CD45RA-negative fraction. This TCR was recovered from a young man in good health. Some clones in this sample may be carry-over from other donors' samples. The rearrangement joins TRBV5-5 to TRBJ2-1; 9 bases agree with TRBD1. CDR3 amino acids: CASSLSTGGRNEQFF. The CDR3, as DNA: TGTGCCAGCAGCTTGTCCACAGGGGGCAGGAATGAGCAGTTCTTC. Supplemented by reference TRBV5-5 and TRBJ2-1, the full variable domain reads DAGVTQSPTHLIKTRGQQVTLRCSPISGHKSVSWYQQVLGQGPQFIFQYYEKEERGRGNFPDRFSARQFPNYSSELNVNALLLGDSALYLCASSLSTGGRNEQFFGPGTRLTVL.